The source of this T cell receptor beta chain is a study of cytomegalovirus exposure and HLA in healthy donors. The study's findings and limits: A later analysis showed TCR association rates differing by HLA locus, peaking at DRB1 and lowest at HLA-C.

Researchers ran the PCR with 60 Vbeta and 13 Jbeta primers. Profiled with immunoSEQ multiplex PCR; TCRdb holds only in-frame clones, not every one. The table shows 100,000 to 150,000 clones, with roughly four fifths occurring only once. Concerning this clone itself: Its antigen remains unidentified.

Germline V lookup: CDR1 SGHVS, CDR2 FQNEAQ. The CDR3 spans 13 residues. The V end was cut by 4 bases, the J end by 14 bases, with 18 bases between. What was sequenced was PBMCs. The source is a male donor in good health and CMV-seropositive. V and J are TRBV7-8 and TRBJ2-1; tentatively, D is TRBD1 (6 bases). This chain's CDR3 is CASSSPPEQGKFF. The CDR3 DNA reads TGTGCCAGCAGCTCCCCCCCCGAACAGGGTAAGTTCTTC.